The source of this TCR beta chain is a study of CD8+CD57+ T cells in acquired aplastic anemia. Overall study findings and caveats: Patients' CD8+CD57+ cells proved less diverse than their total CD4+ and CD8+ pools, researchers found. Comparison of patients with controls identified 25 to 35 shared CD8+ CDR3 sequences.

Genomic DNA, serving as template, underwent TCR beta VDJ and CDR3 profiling. Each CDR3 protein is one row after TCRdb ran MiXCR on the reads. The sample gives more than 15,000 distinct CDR3 sequences, roughly two fifths of which show up once; about 86% is in the top ten. The germline V gene has CDR1 LNHDA and CDR2 SQIVND (reference sequence). The CDR3 is 15 residues long. Trimming took 1 base from V and 4 from J, leaving 14 bases between them. Patients chosen for sequencing had CD8+CD57+ cells that had expanded, as shown by flow cytometry. Acquired aplastic anemia of severe grade affected all patients. On this clonotype: Its target is unknown.

Source material: CD8+CD57+ T cells sorted from PBMCs. Subset described: bead-enriched CD8+CD57+ effector memory T cells from SAA patients. The receptor comes from a human donor with aplastic anemia. This chain joins TRBV19 and TRBJ2-7; possibly TRBD2 for D (6 bases). The CDR3: CASSIAAVGGYEQYF. CDR3 in DNA: TGTGCCAGTAGTATAGCGGCCGTGGGGGGATACGAGCAGTACTTC.